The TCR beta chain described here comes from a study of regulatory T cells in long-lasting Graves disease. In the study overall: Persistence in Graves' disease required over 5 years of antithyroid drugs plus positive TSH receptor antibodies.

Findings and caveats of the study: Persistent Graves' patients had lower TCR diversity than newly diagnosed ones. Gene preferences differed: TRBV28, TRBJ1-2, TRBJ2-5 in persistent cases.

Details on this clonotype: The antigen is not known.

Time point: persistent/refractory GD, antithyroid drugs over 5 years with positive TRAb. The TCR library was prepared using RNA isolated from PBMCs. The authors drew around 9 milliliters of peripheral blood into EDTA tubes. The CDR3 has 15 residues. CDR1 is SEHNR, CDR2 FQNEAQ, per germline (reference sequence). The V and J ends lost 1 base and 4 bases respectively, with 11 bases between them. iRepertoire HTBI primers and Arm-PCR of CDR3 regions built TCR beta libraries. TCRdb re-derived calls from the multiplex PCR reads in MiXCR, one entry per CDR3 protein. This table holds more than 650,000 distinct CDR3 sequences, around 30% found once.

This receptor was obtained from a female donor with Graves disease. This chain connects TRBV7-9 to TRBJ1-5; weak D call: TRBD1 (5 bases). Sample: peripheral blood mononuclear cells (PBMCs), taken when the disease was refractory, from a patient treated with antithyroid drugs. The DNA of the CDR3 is TGTGCCAGCAGCTTAGAGGGACGGTGGAATCAGCCCCAGCATTTT. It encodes CASSLEGRWNQPQHF.